The 20 T cell receptor beta chains below all came from one sample that was sequenced in a study of CD8 T cells in Susac syndrome (dated by TCRdb to the late 2010s). To prepare the library, the immunoSEQ multiplex PCR assay was applied. RNA was extracted using the RNeasy kit, and roughly 0.45 to 1 microgram was reverse transcribed with random hexamers. TCRdb took the public reads, trimmed them with fastp at Q25, ran MiXCR for clone calling and kept in-frame beta chains. Duplicate CDR3 protein sequences are folded into a single record with the most common DNA and genes. Within this sample are about 100,000 distinct CDR3 sequences, with 95% of them counted one time only. Clones ranked in the top ten supply 0.25% to 0.35% of the sample. The sample taken for sequencing was CD8+ T cells from PBMCs. The receptors come from a human donor with Susac syndrome.

This chain links TRBV21-1 with TRBJ2-1; TRBD2 is the table's D call and was not checked against the DNA. TRBV21-1 has pseudogene status. The CDR3 totals 12 residues. CDR3 bases: TGTGCCAGACGCGAGAGGCGCGATGAGCAGTTCTTC. Encoded protein: CARRERRDEQFF.

This chain joins TRBV21-1 and TRBJ1-4. TRBV21-1 is shown as a pseudogene. CDR3 length: 13 amino acids. The CDR3 here is CASSSDGEEKLFF. CDR3 sequence (DNA): TGTGCCAGCAGCTCCGACGGGGAAGAAAAACTGTTTTTT.

As DNA, the CDR3 is TGTGCCAGTAGACAGGGGGGGCCCTCCTACGAGCAGTACTTC. This sequence encodes CASRQGGPSYEQYF. V and J are TRBV2 and TRBJ2-7; the match to TRBD1 covers 9 bases. The CDR3 is 14 residues long. Unmatched junction bases numbered 6, after V lost 9 bases and J lost 0 bases. Germline V lookup: CDR1 SNHLY, CDR2 FYNNEI.

The gene calls are TRBV3-1 and TRBJ2-7; 7 bases agree with TRBD2. This CDR3 is 15 amino acids long. CDR1 and CDR2 from the germline V gene are LGHDT and YNNKEL (reference sequence). Germline trimming cut 3 bases from V and 5 bases from J; bases unmatched to any gene: 10. The CDR3: CASSHLRAGENEQYF. For the CDR3, the DNA is TGTGCCAGCAGCCATCTAAGGGCGGGAGAGAACGAGCAGTACTTC.

This chain links TRBV29-1 with TRBJ2-3; 15 nucleotides align to TRBD2. CDR3 length: 18 residues. J lost 5 bases, V lost 7 bases, and 16 bases had no gene match. CDR1 is SQVTM, CDR2 ANQGSEA, per germline. CDR3 bases: TGCAGCGGCGTTACTTTAGCAGGGACTAGCGGGAGGAAAGATACGCAGTATTTT. This translates into CSGVTLAGTSGRKDTQYF.

The chain carries TRBV14 and TRBJ1-1; D is uncertain. Germline CDR1 reads SGHDN; CDR2 reads FVKESK. V dropped 0 bases and J dropped 0 bases, with 11 bases sitting between them. The CDR3 has 16 amino acids. The CDR3 protein is CASSQDWPDLNTEAFF. The CDR3 DNA sequence: TGTGCCAGCAGCCAAGATTGGCCCGATTTGAACACTGAAGCTTTCTTT.

The chain has TRBV5-6 and TRBJ1-1; 7 bases are a match to TRBD1. The CDR3 contains 12 residues. CDR1 and CDR2 from the germline V gene are SGHDT and YYEEEE. The ends lost 2 bases at V and 11 bases at J; junction bases unmatched: 6. The CDR3: CASSLGEGAAFF. The CDR3, as DNA: TGTGCCAGCAGCTTAGGGGAGGGGGCGGCTTTCTTT.

This clonotype showed up just a few times. The chain joins TRBV29-1 to TRBJ1-1; D not certain. Germline CDR1 is SQVTM and CDR2 is ANQGSEA. The CDR3 is 14 amino acids. Trimming removed 3 bases from V and 0 bases from J, with 11 bases in between. CDR3 residues: CSVESNLMNTEAFF. The CDR3 DNA is TGCAGCGTTGAGTCTAACCTCATGAACACTGAAGCTTTCTTT.

The chain links TRBV15 to TRBJ2-5; D gene unclear. Germline-derived CDR1 and CDR2 are LNHNV and YYDKDF (reference sequence). This CDR3 region has 14 residues. Trimming removed 0 bases at V and 4 bases at J, with 9 bases between. In nucleotides, the CDR3 is TGTGCCACCAGCAGAGATAATAGGGCAGAGACCCAGTACTTC. It yields the protein CATSRDNRAETQYF.

The chain carries TRBV3-1 and TRBJ2-4, with D perhaps matching TRBD1 (6 bases). Trimming removed 1 base from V and 3 bases from J, with 13 bases in between. Per germline, CDR1 LGHDT and CDR2 YNNKEL (reference sequence). There are 16 residues in the CDR3. CDR3 region: CASSQAGERHKNIQYF. The CDR3 region has the DNA TGTGCCAGCAGCCAAGCAGGGGAGCGGCACAAAAACATTCAGTACTTC.

The rearrangement uses TRBV4-1 and TRBJ2-7; D possibly uses TRBD1 or TRBD2 (6 bases each). This CDR3 is 15 amino acids long. From germline, CDR1 is MGHRA and CDR2 YSYEKL. Trimming shortened V by 4 bases and J by 6 bases, and 19 bases separated the two germline ends. The CDR3 is CASSPLPEGGFEQYF. In DNA form, the CDR3 reads TGCGCCAGCAGCCCCCTTCCGGAGGGGGGCTTCGAGCAGTACTTC.

This chain joins TRBV14 and TRBJ2-7, with D possibly TRBD2 on 7 matching bases. The CDR3 sequence is 13 residues long. Germline V lookup: CDR1 SGHDN, CDR2 FVKESK. Between the trimmed V and J ends, which lost 4 bases and 5 bases, there was a span of 12 bases. The CDR3 nucleotides read TGTGCCAGCAGCCCAAGGGGGGGCCACGAGCAGTACTTC. It codes for CASSPRGGHEQYF. Full variable domain (remainder filled in from reference TRBV14 and TRBJ2-7): EAGVTQFPSHSVIEKGQTVTLRCDPISGHDNLYWYRRVMGKEIKFLLHFVKESKQDESGMPNNRFLAERTGGTYSTLKVQPAELEDSGVYFCASSPRGGHEQYFGPGTRLTVT.

The rearrangement uses TRBV3-1 and TRBJ2-5, with 10 bases identical to TRBD2. The CDR3 extends over 16 amino acids. Germline V CDR1 and CDR2: LGHDT, YNNKEL (reference sequence). Trimming cost V 1 base and J 4 bases; bases outside gene matches: 6. The CDR3 sequence is CASSQVRAGGRETQYF. In nucleotides, the CDR3 is TGTGCCAGCAGCCAAGTTCGAGCGGGGGGGCGAGAGACCCAGTACTTC.

The chain carries TRBV7-3 and TRBJ2-2; perhaps D is TRBD1 or TRBD2 (5 bases each). V shed 5 bases and J shed 4 bases, with 14 bases lying between them. CDR3 length equals 15 residues. In germline, CDR1 is SGHTA, CDR2 FQGTGA. The CDR3 region has the DNA TGTGCCAGCAGCCGGGGCGCGCTGGGCACCGGGGAGCTGTTTTTT. This codes for CASSRGALGTGELFF. Filled out from reference TRBV7-3 and TRBJ2-2, the complete variable domain reads GAGVSQTPSNKVTEKGKYVELRCDPISGHTALYWYRQSLGQGPEFLIYFQGTGAADDSGLPNDRFFAVRPEGSVSTLKIQRTERGDSAVYLCASSRGALGTGELFFGEGSRLTVL.

The chain combines TRBV11-1 with TRBJ1-1; the D gene is possibly TRBD1 (6 bases). Germline-derived CDR1 and CDR2 are SGHAT and FQDESV (reference sequence). CDR3 length equals 13 residues. Trimming took 1 base from V and 9 from J, leaving 12 bases between them. CDR3 region: CASSLEGQHQAFF. For the CDR3, the DNA is TGTGCCAGCAGCTTAGAAGGACAGCACCAAGCTTTCTTT.

The V gene is TRBV24-1, the J gene TRBJ2-5, with 10 bases lining up with TRBD1. This CDR3 is 15 amino acids long. V lost 6 bases to trimming and J lost 4 bases; unmatched junction nucleotides: 7. CDR1 is KGHDR and CDR2 is SFDVKD in the germline V gene. CDR3 protein: CATSPGTGVGETQYF. CDR3 bases: TGTGCCACCAGTCCCGGGACAGGGGTTGGAGAGACCCAGTACTTC.

The rearrangement joins TRBV7-9 to TRBJ2-7; no definite D call. Germline CDR1 is SEHNR and CDR2 is FQNEAQ (reference sequence). The CDR3 totals 11 residues. Trimming shortened V by 0 bases and J by 6 bases, and 3 bases separated the two germline ends. CDR3 residues: CASSLAGEQYF. As DNA, the CDR3 is TGTGCCAGCAGCTTAGCCGGCGAGCAGTACTTC.

V and J are TRBV2 and TRBJ2-7, with D possibly matching TRBD1 (5 bases). The V gene lost 4 bases and the J gene lost 3 bases, with 10 bases spanning the gap. The CDR3 covers 13 residues. Germline V gives CDR1 SNHLY, CDR2 FYNNEI. Written as DNA, the CDR3 is TGTGCCAGCAGTGTGGAACAGGACTACGAGCAGTACTTC. Translating it yields CASSVEQDYEQYF.

This rearrangement joins TRBV3-1 to TRBJ2-1; D possibly corresponds to TRBD2 (6 bases). V lost 4 bases to trimming and J lost 2 bases, with 18 bases between them. The CDR3 runs 17 residues. Germline CDR1 is LGHDT and CDR2 is YNNKEL (reference sequence). As DNA, the CDR3 is TGTGCCAGCAGCCTCCTTAGCGGCGGCCGTACCTACAATGAGCAGTTCTTC. Translation gives CASSLLSGGRTYNEQFF.

The J gene is TRBJ2-7, the V gene TRBV3-1; unclear D gene. From germline, CDR1 is LGHDT and CDR2 YNNKEL (reference sequence). V was clipped by 0 bases and J by 4 bases, with 4 bases between them. This CDR3 region has 12 residues. The CDR3 sequence: CASSQEGYEQYF. As DNA, the CDR3 is TGTGCCAGCAGCCAAGAGGGATACGAGCAGTACTTC.